Shown below are 25 T cell receptor beta chains from a single sample sequenced in a study of T-cell memory formation after mild COVID-19. From the 5' RACE reads, TCRdb called clonotypes with MiXCR, one entry per CDR3 protein. In the table there are roughly 340,000 distinct CDR3 sequences, 20% to 25% of which are singletons. The specimen sequenced was PBMCs or a T cell subset sorted from them (not recorded which). These receptors originate from a man between 18 and 35 years old who had mild COVID-19 (a few samples of this study predate the infection). Cell type and time point are not known.

This clonotype showed up just once. The rearrangement joins TRBV6-5 to TRBJ1-5; a weak D match, TRBD1 (6 bases). The CDR3 loop spans 14 amino acids. Germline lookup yields CDR1 MNHEY and CDR2 SVGAGI. V was shortened by 0 bases and J by 5 bases, with 8 bases between the two germline ends. The CDR3 nucleotides are TGTGCCAGCAGTTACTCAGGGGGGCATCAGCCCCAGCATTTT. Its protein product is CASSYSGGHQPQHF.

This chain uses TRBV5-1 with TRBJ1-6; TRBD1 agrees at 7 bases. This CDR3 contains 16 residues. Trimming took 4 bases from V and 7 from J; bases not matched to a gene: 11. CDR1 is SGHRS and CDR2 is YFSETQ in the germline V gene. The CDR3 reads CASSVGPGTDNSPLHF. In nucleotides, the CDR3 is TGCGCCAGCAGCGTAGGCCCCGGGACAGACAATTCACCCCTCCACTTT.

This clonotype has more than one count but fewer than ten. The chain is built from TRBV20-1 and TRBJ1-5; D gene ambiguous. V lost 2 bases and J 0 bases, leaving 14 bases between the germline ends. Per germline, CDR1 DFQATT and CDR2 SNEGSKA (reference sequence). The CDR3 is made up of 16 amino acids. CDR3 amino acids: CSARWAGGDSNQPQHF. CDR3 DNA: TGCAGTGCTAGATGGGCAGGCGGCGATAGCAATCAGCCCCAGCATTTT.

Only a few counts were recorded for this clonotype. The genes are TRBV3-1 and TRBJ1-6; D gene ambiguous. The length of the CDR3 is 14 residues. Trimming took off 0 bases at V and 10 bases at J, with 10 bases between the two ends. Germline CDR1 reads LGHDT; CDR2 reads YNNKEL (reference sequence). CDR3 protein: CASSQDRKGSPLHF. The CDR3, as DNA: TGTGCCAGCAGCCAAGATCGGAAGGGATCACCCCTCCACTTT.

The table lists this clonotype with a few counts. The J gene is TRBJ1-1, the V gene TRBV4-1; 9 nucleotides align to TRBD1. Germline CDR1 and CDR2: MGHRA and YSYEKL. V dropped 3 bases and J dropped 4; count of bases not matched to a gene: 6. This CDR3 spans 15 amino acids. The CDR3 spells CASSHPQGAGTEAFF. CDR3 nucleotide sequence: TGCGCCAGCAGCCACCCACAGGGGGCTGGCACTGAAGCTTTCTTT.

A few counts support this clonotype. The chain recombines TRBV6-4 with TRBJ2-2; D unresolved. The CDR3 consists of 13 residues. The ends were cut back, 4 bases at V and 3 bases at J, with 6 bases in the middle. Germline V lookup: CDR1 MRHNA, CDR2 SNTAGT. The CDR3 reads CASSGEDTGELFF. The CDR3 region has the DNA TGTGCCAGCAGTGGAGAGGACACCGGGGAGCTGTTTTTT.

This clonotype has just a few counts. The chain uses TRBV7-2 and TRBJ1-1; D unresolved. The CDR3 is 15 amino acids. Germline-derived CDR1 and CDR2 are SGHTA and FQGNSA. V was cut by 4 bases and J by 1 base, with 13 bases left in between. CDR3 nucleotides: TGTGCCAGCAGCTCATCAGACTGGTCGAACACTGAAGCTTTCTTT. This translates into CASSSSDWSNTEAFF.

This clonotype was observed a handful of times. The chain has TRBV10-1 and TRBJ2-7; TRBD2 might be the D (6 bases). This CDR3 region has 12 residues. V was trimmed by 3 bases and J by 7 bases, leaving 10 bases between them. Germline CDR1 WNHNN, CDR2 SYGVQD (reference sequence). Here the CDR3 reads CASSEFRGEQYF. CDR3 nucleotides: TGCGCCAGCAGTGAATTCCGGGGGGAGCAGTACTTC.

This clonotype was observed a few times. This rearrangement joins TRBV4-1 to TRBJ1-1, with TRBD1 identical over 7 bases. From germline, CDR1 is MGHRA and CDR2 YSYEKL. The V segment lost 6 bases and the J segment 3 bases; nucleotides outside the gene matches: 4. The CDR3 totals 13 residues. The CDR3 nucleotides read TGCGCCAGCAGAGACAGGGCCGACACTGAAGCTTTCTTT. Translated: CASRDRADTEAFF.

This clonotype was counted only a few times. This chain links TRBV20-1 with TRBJ1-2; D is uncertain. The CDR3 runs 12 residues. The germline V and J ends were trimmed by 4 bases and 2 bases, with 8 bases remaining between them. Germline V CDR1 and CDR2: DFQATT, SNEGSKA (reference sequence). This CDR3 is CSANTANYGYTF. The CDR3 bases are TGCAGTGCTAACACAGCAAACTATGGCTACACCTTC.

This clonotype was seen only a few times. DNA for the CDR3: TGTGCCAGCAGTCCTCCGGGGGTTGAGACCCAGTACTTC. Translated, it gives CASSPPGVETQYF. The genes are TRBV28 and TRBJ2-5; the D gene is possibly TRBD2 (6 bases). The V gene's germline CDR1 is MDHEN and CDR2 SYDVKM. The CDR3 loop spans 13 amino acids. Trimming took off 5 bases at V and 5 bases at J, with 12 bases between the two ends.

This clonotype came up a few times. This chain connects TRBV7-2 to TRBJ1-2; tentatively, D is TRBD1 (5 bases). Germline CDR1 and CDR2: SGHTA and FQGNSA. The CDR3 loop spans 14 amino acids. Trimming took off 4 bases at V and 6 bases at J, with 15 bases between the two ends. As DNA, the CDR3 is TGTGCCAGCAGCTCACCGCGGGCAGGGCATGGCTACACCTTC. Protein: CASSSPRAGHGYTF.

The sample holds a few counts of this clonotype. This chain links TRBV12-3 or TRBV12-4 with TRBJ2-1; TRBD2 aligns across 11 bases. The V and J ends lost 4 bases and 8 bases, in that order; junction bases with no gene match: 4. CDR3 length equals 14 residues. Written as DNA, the CDR3 is TGTGCCAGCAGTTCCGGGACTAGCGGTCATGAGCAGTTCTTC. It specifies CASSSGTSGHEQFF.

The chain is built from TRBV4-1 and TRBJ1-6, with 8 bases aligning to TRBD1. Germline CDR1 reads MGHRA; CDR2 reads YSYEKL. The CDR3 consists of 15 residues. Trimming removed 0 bases from V and 11 bases from J; junction bases left unmatched: 6. CDR3 bases: TGCGCCAGCAGCCAAGATCGGACAGGGTATCCACCCCTCCACTTT. Translation: CASSQDRTGYPPLHF.

Worth noting for this clonotype: One junction end disagrees with the germline gene, perhaps due to a read error. V is TRBV24-1 and J is TRBJ2-3; tentatively, D is TRBD1 (6 bases). Per the germline V gene, CDR1 is KGHDR and CDR2 is SFDVKD. The CDR3 runs 15 residues. The CDR3: CATSDRQGWADTKYF. CDR3 sequence (DNA): TGTGCCACCAGTGACCGGCAGGGGTGGGCAGATACGAAGTATTTT.

In its sample, this clonotype was seen a few times. The chain couples TRBV12-3 or TRBV12-4 to TRBJ1-5; 8 positions agree with TRBD1. V shed 6 bases and J 3 bases; nucleotides not matched to a gene: 4. The length of the CDR3 is 14 residues. The CDR3, as DNA: TGTGCCAGCAGAGGACAGGGAAACAATCAGCCCCAGCATTTT. Its translation: CASRGQGNNQPQHF.

The chain recombines TRBV4-1 with TRBJ2-7; D not resolved. The CDR3 is made up of 12 amino acids. The ends were cut back, 5 bases at V and 8 bases at J, with 13 bases in the middle. Germline CDR1 is MGHRA and CDR2 is YSYEKL. CDR3 sequence reads: CASSDSPGQQYV. CDR3 in DNA: TGCGCCAGCAGCGATAGCCCTGGACAGCAGTACGTC.

This clonotype was counted only a few times. The chain employs TRBV14 and TRBJ1-2; D may be TRBD1 (6 bases). From germline, CDR1 is SGHDN and CDR2 FVKESK. The V end lost 1 base, the J end lost 5 bases, and 14 bases lay between the germline ends. This CDR3 region has 15 residues. CDR3 region: CASSQGHTGQYGYTF. The CDR3 DNA follows: TGTGCCAGCAGCCAAGGTCATACAGGGCAATATGGCTACACCTTC.

The chain is built from TRBV4-1 and TRBJ1-5; 11 positions match TRBD1. Germline V gives CDR1 MGHRA, CDR2 YSYEKL. Trimming cost V 4 bases and J 6 bases; bases outside gene matches: 5. This CDR3 is 15 amino acids long. CDR3 bases: TGCGCCAGCAGCCCCCGGGACAGGGGGAGTCAGCCCCAGCATTTT. The encoded protein is CASSPRDRGSQPQHF.

The chain employs TRBV5-4 and TRBJ1-2; D is undetermined. With 0 bases removed from V and 8 bases from J, the gap between germline ends came to 11 bases. Per the germline V gene, CDR1 is SGHNT and CDR2 is YYREEE (reference sequence). CDR3 size: 13 residues. The CDR3 DNA reads as TGTGCCAGCAGCTTGGGGTCGATCGGGGGCTACACCTTC. It specifies CASSLGSIGGYTF.

The chain links TRBV7-8 to TRBJ2-7; the match to TRBD2 covers 10 bases. The germline V gene encodes CDR1 SGHVS and CDR2 FQNEAQ. The CDR3 totals 14 residues. V trimming: 5 bases; J trimming: 2 bases; junction bases outside the gene matches: 3. Here the CDR3 DNA reads TGTGCCAGCAGCCATAGCGGGGGGACCTACGAGCAGTACTTC. It is translated as CASSHSGGTYEQYF.

The gene calls are TRBV4-3 and TRBJ1-1; D is unresolved. V was cut by 0 bases and J by 1 base, with 12 bases left in between. This CDR3 spans 16 amino acids. The germline V gene has CDR1 LGHNA and CDR2 YSLEER. The CDR3 here is CASSQDRRAQNTEAFF. The CDR3 DNA is TGCGCCAGCAGCCAAGATCGACGGGCCCAGAACACTGAAGCTTTCTTT.

This clonotype was seen a handful of times. The CDR3 nucleotides read TGTGCCAGCAGCTTCAATGGGCGGGGGTTCTACAATGAGCAGTTCTTC. Its protein is CASSFNGRGFYNEQFF. The rearrangement joins TRBV7-6 to TRBJ2-1; 7 nucleotides line up with TRBD2. V was pared by 3 bases and J by 3 bases, with 8 bases of the junction left unmatched. The CDR3 is 16 residues long. The V gene's germline CDR1 is SGHVS and CDR2 FNYEAQ.

The chain employs TRBV12-3 or TRBV12-4 and TRBJ2-1; 7 bases map to TRBD1. V shed 3 bases and J 7 bases; nucleotides not matched to a gene: 6. CDR3 length: 14 amino acids. The CDR3 loop reads CASSLAGGWNEQFF. The DNA for the CDR3 is TGTGCCAGCAGTTTGGCAGGGGGATGGAATGAGCAGTTCTTC.

The genes are TRBV28 and TRBJ1-4, with D uncertain. V lost 7 bases and J lost 7, with 13 bases in between. Germline CDR1 and CDR2: MDHEN and SYDVKM. This CDR3 comprises 13 residues. As DNA, the CDR3 is TGTGCCAGCACGAGTGGCGTTGGTGAAAAACTGTTTTTT. Protein product: CASTSGVGEKLFF.